The clone carrying this TCR beta chain was recorded once. Its target is unknown. The data belong to a study of post-analysis software for immune sequencing data. Findings and limits, study-wide: Compared against controls, patients with multiple sclerosis displayed significantly lower normalized Chao1 diversity. Included in a set of a handful of TRBV segments more frequent in patients than controls were TRBV5-6, TRBV5-1 and TRBV20-1. With F measure, samples from one preparation batch clustered together strongly.

Germline values: CDR1 SEHNR, CDR2 FQNEAQ (reference sequence). The CDR3 is 13 amino acids. Presence of unique molecular identifiers characterized the TCR beta cDNA libraries. The yield from approximately 1 to 10 million T cells was 500,000 or so cDNA molecules in total. TCRdb re-called the PCR reads with MiXCR, one entry per CDR3 protein. The top ten clones hold around 5.2% of a sample with hundreds of thousands of distinct CDR3 sequences, just over 35% of them seen once. This chain uses TRBV7-9 with TRBJ2-5; 7 positions match TRBD2. The last part of the DNA fits TRBJ2-7 better; the J call may be wrong. This clonotype originated in a girl aged 10 to 17 with multiple sclerosis. The sample comprised blood. CDR3 residues: CASSLGGGNEQYF. The CDR3 DNA sequence: TGTGCCAGCAGCTTAGGGGGGGGTAACGAGCAGTACTTC.